This T cell receptor (beta chain) was found in a study of blood T cell repertoires in COVID-19. Study background: In each case, the material was cDNA or gDNA derived from T cells, B-cell-depleted T cells, or PBMCs.

The CDR3 totals 15 residues. Trimming at V came to 8 bases and at J to 3 bases, leaving 15 bases not matched to a gene. Germline CDR1 reads SQVTM; CDR2 reads ANQGSEA. Authors' processing steps: By means of reference gene primer amplification, nucleated cell counts were estimated. TCRdb's table, derived via immunoSEQ multiplex PCR, lists solely in-frame clones and lacks some. The D gene and trimming were derived from the DNA, and the V and J assignments and clone size from that table. The table has around 150,000 clones, 85% seen once; the top ten hold 1.1%. Sequencing input: peripheral blood. This receptor was taken from a man aged 35 to 55 with acute or convalescent COVID-19. The V and J genes are TRBV29-1 and TRBJ1-1, with 7 bases matching TRBD1. The CDR3 DNA sequence: TGCAGCCCCCCCCTAAGAAGGCAGGGGGACACTGAAGCTTTCTTT. It encodes CSPPLRRQGDTEAFF.